The source of this TCR beta chain is a study of CD8 T cells in Susac syndrome. Overall study findings and caveats: Regarding the TCR sequencing and HLA analysis, the study admitted that a relatively small number of individuals were involved.

This clonotype was seen once. Its antigen is not identified. The CDR3 totals 13 residues. V dropped 5 bases and J dropped 2; count of bases not matched to a gene: 2. The germline V gene has CDR1 MDHEN and CDR2 SYDVKM. RNA, at roughly 0.45 to 1 ug, was reverse transcribed with random hexamers. The method of amplification for TCR beta CDR3 was immunoSEQ multiplex PCR, covering 54 Vbeta and 13 Jbeta. MiXCR was run by TCRdb on the immunoSEQ multiplex PCR reads, yielding one entry per CDR3 protein. The profile covers about 180,000 distinct CDR3 sequences, with about 95% appearing a single time and approximately 0.099% taken by the ten largest.

The chain links TRBV28 to TRBJ2-7; 8 bases line up with TRBD1. Material for sequencing was CD4+ T cells from PBMCs. The clonotype was recovered from a human donor with Susac syndrome. CDR3 sequence (DNA): TGTGCCAGCAGTGGGGGACAGGCCTACGAGCAGTACTTC. Its protein product is CASSGGQAYEQYF. Variable domain in full (rest from reference TRBV28 and TRBJ2-7): DVKVTQSSRYLVKRTGEKVFLECVQDMDHENMFWYRQDPGLGLRLIYFSYDVKMKEKGDIPEGYSVSREKKERFSLILESASTNQTSMYLCASSGGQAYEQYFGPGTRLTVT.